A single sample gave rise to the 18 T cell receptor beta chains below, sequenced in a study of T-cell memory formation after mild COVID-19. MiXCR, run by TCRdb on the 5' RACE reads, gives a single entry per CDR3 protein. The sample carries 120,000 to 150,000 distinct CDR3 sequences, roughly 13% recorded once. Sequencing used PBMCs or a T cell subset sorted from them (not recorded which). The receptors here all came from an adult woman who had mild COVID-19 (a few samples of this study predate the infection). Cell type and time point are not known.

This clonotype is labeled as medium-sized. CDR3 loop: CASSPGVADNQPQHF. The DNA of the CDR3 is TGTGCCAGCAGCCCAGGGGTCGCAGATAATCAGCCCCAGCATTTT. The V call is TRBV6-2 or TRBV6-3, the J call TRBJ1-5; possibly TRBD1 for D (6 bases). The CDR3 covers 15 residues. Trimming pared 6 bases from V and 4 bases from J, leaving 16 bases between. Germline V gene lookup returns CDR1 MNHEY and CDR2 SVGEGT.

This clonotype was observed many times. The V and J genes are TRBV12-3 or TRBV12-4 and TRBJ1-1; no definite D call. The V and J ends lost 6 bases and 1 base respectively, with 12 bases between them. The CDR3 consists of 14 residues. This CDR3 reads CASRDFGRNTEAFF. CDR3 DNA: TGTGCCAGCAGAGACTTTGGCCGGAACACTGAAGCTTTCTTT.

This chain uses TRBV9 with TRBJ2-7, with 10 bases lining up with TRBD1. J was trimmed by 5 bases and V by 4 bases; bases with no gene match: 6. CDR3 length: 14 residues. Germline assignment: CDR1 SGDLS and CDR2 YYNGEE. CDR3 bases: TGTGCCAGCAGCTCGGGACAGGGGATCAACGAGCAGTACTTC. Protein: CASSSGQGINEQYF.

The DNA for the CDR3 is TGCGCCAGCAGCTTGGAACAGGGGCCCTACGAGCAGTACTTC. This sequence encodes CASSLEQGPYEQYF. The chain combines TRBV5-1 with TRBJ2-7; TRBD1 agrees at 7 bases. The CDR3 has 14 amino acids. CDR1 SGHRS and CDR2 YFSETQ come from the germline V gene. The junction had 2 bases not matched to a gene; V was cut back by 0 bases and J by 2 bases.

CDR3 protein: CASSFFSGLVETQYF. The CDR3 DNA reads as TGTGCCAGCAGCTTCTTCTCGGGTCTAGTGGAGACCCAGTACTTC. The gene calls are TRBV7-8 and TRBJ2-5; D is ambiguous. The V and J ends lost 3 bases and 5 bases respectively, with 16 bases between them. CDR3 size: 15 residues. Per the germline V gene, CDR1 is SGHVS and CDR2 is FQNEAQ.

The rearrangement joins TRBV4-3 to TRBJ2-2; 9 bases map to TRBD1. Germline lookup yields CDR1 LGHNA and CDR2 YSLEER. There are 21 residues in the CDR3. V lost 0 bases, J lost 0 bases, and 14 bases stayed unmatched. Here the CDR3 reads CASSQDITGTGRFANTGELFF. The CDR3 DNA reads TGCGCCAGCAGCCAAGATATCACCGGGACAGGGAGGTTCGCGAACACCGGGGAGCTGTTTTTT.

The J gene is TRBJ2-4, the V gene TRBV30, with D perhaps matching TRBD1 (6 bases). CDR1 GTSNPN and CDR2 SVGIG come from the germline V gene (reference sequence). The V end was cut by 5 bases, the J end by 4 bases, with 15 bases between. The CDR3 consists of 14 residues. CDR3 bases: TGTGCCTGGTGCAGGGGCCCCTCTAAAAACATTCAGTACTTC. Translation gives CAWCRGPSKNIQYF.

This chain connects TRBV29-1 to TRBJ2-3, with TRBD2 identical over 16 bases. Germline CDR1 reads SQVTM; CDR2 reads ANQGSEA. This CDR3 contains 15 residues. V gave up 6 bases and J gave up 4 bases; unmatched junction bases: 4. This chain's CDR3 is CSVPGTSGRADTQYF. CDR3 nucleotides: TGCAGCGTACCCGGGACTAGCGGGAGGGCAGATACGCAGTATTTT.

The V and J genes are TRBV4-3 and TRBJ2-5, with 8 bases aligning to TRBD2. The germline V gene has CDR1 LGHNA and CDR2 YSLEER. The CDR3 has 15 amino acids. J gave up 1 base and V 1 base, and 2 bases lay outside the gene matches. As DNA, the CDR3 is TGCGCCAGCAGCCAAGCGCTAGCGGGCCAAGAGACCCAGTACTTC. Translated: CASSQALAGQETQYF.

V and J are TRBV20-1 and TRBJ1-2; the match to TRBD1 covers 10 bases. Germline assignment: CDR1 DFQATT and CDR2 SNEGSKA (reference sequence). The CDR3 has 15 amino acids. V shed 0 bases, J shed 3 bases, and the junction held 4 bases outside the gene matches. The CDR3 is CSARDRDRGYYGYTF. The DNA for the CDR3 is TGCAGTGCTAGAGATCGGGACAGGGGCTACTATGGCTACACCTTC.

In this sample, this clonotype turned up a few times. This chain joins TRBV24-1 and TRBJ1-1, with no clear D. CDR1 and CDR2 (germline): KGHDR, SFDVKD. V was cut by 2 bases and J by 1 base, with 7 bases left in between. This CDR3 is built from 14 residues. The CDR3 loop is CATSDSAGNTEAFF. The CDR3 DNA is TGTGCCACCAGTGATTCGGCGGGGAACACTGAAGCTTTCTTT.

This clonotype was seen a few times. The CDR3 loop reads CASTSGSADTQYF. The CDR3, as DNA: TGTGCCAGCACTAGCGGGAGTGCAGATACGCAGTATTTT. The chain couples TRBV12-3 or TRBV12-4 to TRBJ2-3, with 10 bases lining up with TRBD2. This CDR3 has 13 amino acids. Trimming took 7 bases from V and 4 from J; bases not matched to a gene: 2.

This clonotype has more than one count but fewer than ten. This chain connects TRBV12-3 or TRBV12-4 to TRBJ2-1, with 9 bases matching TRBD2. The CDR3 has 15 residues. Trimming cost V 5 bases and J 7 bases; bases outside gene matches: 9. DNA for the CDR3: TGTGCCAGCAGTCTTAGCGGGAGCTTGGGTAATGAGCAGTTCTTC. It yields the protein CASSLSGSLGNEQFF.

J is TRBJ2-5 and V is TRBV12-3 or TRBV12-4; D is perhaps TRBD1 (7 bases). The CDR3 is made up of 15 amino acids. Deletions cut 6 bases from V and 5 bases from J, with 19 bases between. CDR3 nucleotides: TGTGCCAGCAGACCTCGGACAGGAGGGGGTGAGACCCAGTACTTC. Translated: CASRPRTGGGETQYF.

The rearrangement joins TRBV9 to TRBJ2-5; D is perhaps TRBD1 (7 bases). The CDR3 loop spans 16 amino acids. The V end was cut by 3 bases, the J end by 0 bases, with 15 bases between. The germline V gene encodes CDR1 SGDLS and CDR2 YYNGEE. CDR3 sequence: CASSAEGTEYQETQYF. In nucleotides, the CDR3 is TGTGCCAGCAGCGCGGAGGGGACAGAGTACCAAGAGACCCAGTACTTC. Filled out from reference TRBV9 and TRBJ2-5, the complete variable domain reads DSGVTQTPKHLITATGQRVTLRCSPRSGDLSVYWYQQSLDQGLQFLIQYYNGEERAKGNILERFSAQQFPDLHSELNLSSLELGDSALYFCASSAEGTEYQETQYFGPGTRLLVL.

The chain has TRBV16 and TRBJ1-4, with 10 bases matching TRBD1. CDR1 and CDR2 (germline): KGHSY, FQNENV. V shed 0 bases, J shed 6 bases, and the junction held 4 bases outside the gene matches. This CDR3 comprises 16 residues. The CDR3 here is CASSQSPGTGDEKLFF. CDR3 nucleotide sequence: TGTGCCAGCAGCCAATCCCCCGGGACAGGGGATGAAAAACTGTTTTTT.

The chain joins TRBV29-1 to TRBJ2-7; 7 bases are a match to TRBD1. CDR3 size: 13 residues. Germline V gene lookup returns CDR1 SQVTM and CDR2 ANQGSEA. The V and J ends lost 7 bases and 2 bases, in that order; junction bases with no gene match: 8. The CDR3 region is CSGTTGPTYEQYF. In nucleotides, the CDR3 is TGCAGCGGGACGACAGGGCCGACCTACGAGCAGTACTTC.

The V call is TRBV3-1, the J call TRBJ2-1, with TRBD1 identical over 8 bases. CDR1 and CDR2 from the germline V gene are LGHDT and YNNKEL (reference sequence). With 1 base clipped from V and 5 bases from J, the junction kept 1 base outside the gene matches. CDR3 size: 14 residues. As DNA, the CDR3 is TGTGCCAGCAGCCAAGGGGGACAGGACAATGAGCAGTTCTTC. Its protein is CASSQGGQDNEQFF.